Following are 19 T cell receptor beta chains from one sample sequenced in a study of T cell responses to AZD1222 COVID-19 vaccine. Clones were read by immunoSEQ multiplex PCR, and TCRdb kept only the in-frame ones, dropping some. The sample has about 140,000 clones; 75% to 90% are singletons. The sequences come from peripheral blood, collected on day 0 of AZD1222 vaccination. These TCRs come from an adult in good health.

This clone showed up just once. The chain recombines TRBV19 with TRBJ1-3; no clear D. This CDR3 spans 14 amino acids. Trimming removed 2 bases from V and 0 bases from J, with 5 bases in between. Germline CDR1 is LNHDA and CDR2 is SQIVND (reference sequence). CDR3 sequence: CASSIRFSGNTIYF. CDR3 coding DNA: TGTGCCAGTAGTATACGTTTCTCTGGAAACACCATATATTTT.

V gene TRBV7-8 combines with J gene TRBJ1-4; unclear D gene. Germline V gives CDR1 SGHVS, CDR2 FQNEAQ. Trimming stripped 3 bases from V and 3 bases from J, with 17 bases between. The CDR3 has 17 amino acids. CDR3 loop: CASSLGSGGEANEKLFF. The CDR3 nucleotides read TGTGCCAGCAGCTTGGGGTCGGGAGGCGAAGCTAATGAAAAACTGTTTTTT.

The table lists this clone with a few counts. This rearrangement joins TRBV28 to TRBJ1-2, with TRBD1 as a possible D gene (5 bases). CDR3 length: 14 residues. Germline values: CDR1 MDHEN, CDR2 SYDVKM. Trimming shortened V by 6 bases and J by 6 bases, and 17 bases separated the two germline ends. The CDR3 bases are TGTGCCAGCAGCTCCCCTGGGGGTTACAATGGCTACACCTTC. As protein: CASSSPGGYNGYTF.

The V gene is TRBV28, the J gene TRBJ2-1; D remains ambiguous. Per germline, CDR1 MDHEN and CDR2 SYDVKM. The CDR3 runs 15 residues. Deletions cut 5 bases from V and 4 bases from J, with 15 bases between. CDR3 protein: CASSPRGVPYNEQFF. The CDR3 DNA reads TGTGCCAGCAGTCCACGTGGGGTCCCGTACAATGAGCAGTTCTTC.

The chain has TRBV5-6 and TRBJ2-3; D gene uncertain. The germline CDR1 and CDR2 sequences are SGHDT and YYEEEE. This CDR3 comprises 15 residues. V was shortened by 4 bases and J by 0 bases, with 12 bases between the two germline ends. The CDR3 loop is CASSPIDSSTDTQYF. The CDR3 DNA reads as TGTGCCAGCAGCCCAATTGATTCTAGCACAGATACGCAGTATTTT. Drawing the rest from reference TRBV5-6 and TRBJ2-3, the complete variable domain is DAGVTQSPTHLIKTRGQQVTLRCSPKSGHDTVSWYQQALGQGPQFIFQYYEEEERQRGNFPDRFSGHQFPNYSSELNVNALLLGDSALYLCASSPIDSSTDTQYFGPGTRLTVL.

The chain recombines TRBV28 with TRBJ2-4, with 8 nucleotides matching TRBD2. CDR1 and CDR2 from the germline V gene are MDHEN and SYDVKM. V lost 5 bases and J lost 8; bases outside the gene matches: 5. This CDR3 has 13 residues. This chain's CDR3 is CASSRPGGDIQYF. The CDR3 DNA follows: TGTGCCAGCAGTCGACCCGGGGGGGACATTCAGTACTTC.

The CDR3, as DNA: TGCGCCAGCAGCTTGGGGGACGCGAGGGAGCCCCAGCATTTT. It is translated as CASSLGDAREPQHF. J is TRBJ1-5 and V is TRBV5-1; maybe TRBD1 (5 bases). The ends were cut back, 0 bases at V and 8 bases at J, with 12 bases in the middle. Germline CDR1 and CDR2: SGHRS and YFSETQ. The CDR3 extends over 14 amino acids.

The chain has TRBV5-1 and TRBJ1-5, with D unclear. Germline values: CDR1 SGHRS, CDR2 YFSETQ. Trimming left V 0 bases short and J 3 bases short, with 10 bases between. The CDR3 totals 15 residues. CDR3 coding DNA: TGCGCCAGCAGCTTGGATGGCAGCCCCAATCAGCCCCAGCATTTT. It yields the protein CASSLDGSPNQPQHF.

The V gene is TRBV2, the J gene TRBJ1-6, with D maybe TRBD1 (5 bases). Trimming took 7 bases from V and 0 from J, leaving 10 bases between them. Germline V gives CDR1 SNHLY, CDR2 FYNNEI. There are 15 residues in the CDR3. CDR3 DNA sequence: TGTGCCAGCATGGGGCGTAGCTCCTATAATTCACCCCTCCACTTT. Its translation: CASMGRSSYNSPLHF. The complete variable domain, with remaining parts taken from reference TRBV2 and TRBJ1-6, reads EPEVTQTPSHQVTQMGQEVILRCVPISNHLYFYWYRQILGQKVEFLVSFYNNEISEKSEIFDDQFSVERPDGSNFTLKIRSTKLEDSAMYFCASMGRSSYNSPLHFGNGTRLTVT.

The chain is built from TRBV28 and TRBJ1-1; D ambiguous. Trimming left V 5 bases short and J 5 bases short, with 15 bases between. Germline V gives CDR1 MDHEN, CDR2 SYDVKM. This CDR3 contains 14 residues. CDR3 coding DNA: TGTGCCAGCAGTACCCCTGCGGACCGGACTGAAGCTTTCTTT. Protein: CASSTPADRTEAFF.

The chain links TRBV4-1 to TRBJ1-4; D is perhaps TRBD1 (6 bases). Germline V lookup: CDR1 MGHRA, CDR2 YSYEKL. Trimming stripped 2 bases from V and 7 bases from J, with 11 bases between. This CDR3 spans 14 amino acids. This CDR3 reads CASSQQGLREKLFF. CDR3 nucleotide sequence: TGCGCCAGCAGCCAACAGGGGTTGCGTGAAAAACTGTTTTTT.

The chain joins TRBV3-1 (or the pseudogene TRBV3-2) to TRBJ1-6, with TRBD1 identical over 9 bases. This CDR3 comprises 14 residues. CDR1 is LGHDT and CDR2 is YNNKEL in the germline V gene (reference sequence). The trim removed 4 bases at V and 6 bases at J, leaving 1 base unmatched. The CDR3 loop reads CASSLGQGNSPLHF. Written as DNA, the CDR3 is TGTGCCAGCAGCCTGGGACAGGGTAATTCACCCCTCCACTTT.

The rearrangement uses TRBV5-1 and TRBJ1-4; no clear D gene. V dropped 4 bases and J dropped 0 bases, with 10 bases sitting between them. This CDR3 comprises 15 residues. In germline, CDR1 is SGHRS, CDR2 YFSETQ. This CDR3 reads CASSLGQTTNEKLFF. As DNA, the CDR3 is TGCGCCAGCAGCCTCGGTCAAACAACTAATGAAAAACTGTTTTTT.

The chain joins TRBV6-5 to TRBJ1-1, with no clear D. With 10 bases removed from V and 0 bases from J, the gap between germline ends came to 15 bases. The CDR3 extends over 14 amino acids. Per germline, CDR1 MNHEY and CDR2 SVGAGI. CDR3 in amino acids: CATYFGAMNTEAFF. CDR3 DNA sequence: TGTGCCACCTACTTCGGTGCAATGAACACTGAAGCTTTCTTT.

The chain links TRBV6-1 to TRBJ2-5, with unresolved D. Germline assignment: CDR1 MNHNS and CDR2 SASEGT. This CDR3 contains 15 residues. Trimming shortened V by 2 bases and J by 1 base, and 11 bases separated the two germline ends. CDR3 in amino acids: CASSEQGQVQETQYF. In DNA, the CDR3 is TGTGCCAGCAGTGAACAAGGCCAGGTCCAAGAGACCCAGTACTTC.

This chain connects TRBV15 to TRBJ1-1; D is uncertain. CDR1 and CDR2 (germline): LNHNV, YYDKDF (reference sequence). The length of the CDR3 is 16 residues. The V end lost 1 base, the J end lost 0 bases, and 12 bases lay between the germline ends. The CDR3: CATSRGPGYMNTEAFF. The CDR3, as DNA: TGTGCCACCAGCAGAGGCCCAGGCTACATGAACACTGAAGCTTTCTTT.

J is TRBJ1-1 and V is TRBV2, with 11 positions matching TRBD1. The V and J ends lost 0 bases and 4 bases, in that order; junction bases with no gene match: 1. Germline loops: CDR1 SNHLY, CDR2 FYNNEI. This CDR3 contains 15 residues. CDR3 bases: TGTGCCAGCAGTGAAGCTGGGACAGGGGGCACTGAAGCTTTCTTT. It is translated as CASSEAGTGGTEAFF.

This clone was detected only once. The rearrangement uses TRBV5-6 and TRBJ1-1, with a tentative D call TRBD1 (6 bases). CDR1 is SGHDT, CDR2 YYEEEE, per germline. The CDR3 has 16 residues. V lost 3 bases to trimming and J lost 1 base, with 16 bases between them. CDR3 in amino acids: CASSSTLTGQNTEAFF. CDR3 DNA: TGTGCCAGCAGCTCAACCTTGACAGGACAGAACACTGAAGCTTTCTTT.

This chain joins TRBV5-1 and TRBJ1-1, with D perhaps matching TRBD1 (5 bases). The CDR3 runs 14 residues. The germline CDR1 and CDR2 sequences are SGHRS and YFSETQ. V lost 3 bases and J 5 bases, leaving 14 bases between the germline ends. The CDR3 sequence is CASSSDRGVTEAFF. The CDR3 DNA reads TGCGCCAGCAGCTCCGATCGAGGGGTTACTGAAGCTTTCTTT.